The 5 T cell receptor beta chains presented below share a single source sample, sequenced in a study of cytomegalovirus exposure and HLA in healthy donors. PCR used 60 Vbeta primers and 13 Jbeta primers. The assay was immunoSEQ multiplex PCR, and TCRdb's table has in-frame clones only and misses some. This table has approximately 120,000 clones, over 65% appearing once. What was sequenced was PBMCs. The origin of the receptors is a middle-aged woman in good health and CMV-seronegative.

This clone was recorded a few times. The chain recombines TRBV7-9 with TRBJ2-7, with D tentatively TRBD1 (6 bases). From germline, CDR1 is SEHNR and CDR2 FQNEAQ (reference sequence). V was shortened by 4 bases and J by 2 bases, with 15 bases between the two germline ends. There are 15 residues in the CDR3. This chain's CDR3 is CASSSPNREAYEQYF. CDR3 in DNA: TGTGCCAGCAGCTCACCGAACAGGGAAGCCTACGAGCAGTACTTC.

V usage is TRBV28 and J usage is TRBJ2-1; D is possibly TRBD1 (6 bases). Germline lookup yields CDR1 MDHEN and CDR2 SYDVKM. CDR3 length: 18 amino acids. The V end was cut by 7 bases, the J end by 4 bases, with 26 bases between. The CDR3 sequence: CASTLPGVGTGRYNEQFF. In nucleotides, the CDR3 is TGTGCCAGCACCCTCCCAGGGGTAGGAACCGGCCGTTACAATGAGCAGTTCTTC. Filled out from reference TRBV28 and TRBJ2-1, the complete variable domain reads DVKVTQSSRYLVKRTGEKVFLECVQDMDHENMFWYRQDPGLGLRLIYFSYDVKMKEKGDIPEGYSVSREKKERFSLILESASTNQTSMYLCASTLPGVGTGRYNEQFFGPGTRLTVL.

The chain couples TRBV2 to TRBJ2-1, with D perhaps TRBD1 (5 bases). V was shortened by 1 base and J by 9 bases, with 13 bases between the two germline ends. Germline loops: CDR1 SNHLY, CDR2 FYNNEI. CDR3 length equals 14 residues. The CDR3 bases are TGTGCCAGCAGTGAAGACAGGCAGATGGGTGAGCAGTTCTTC. This gives the protein CASSEDRQMGEQFF.

V and J are TRBV11-2 and TRBJ2-3, with no clear D. The CDR3 has 14 residues. The ends were cut back, 6 bases at V and 6 bases at J, with 16 bases in the middle. Germline V gene lookup returns CDR1 SGHAT and CDR2 FQNNGV. The CDR3 protein is CASSILSTPDTQYF. CDR3 nucleotides: TGTGCCAGCAGTATCTTATCGACACCCGATACGCAGTATTTT. Complete variable domain (other parts from reference TRBV11-2 and TRBJ2-3): EAGVAQSPRYKIIEKRQSVAFWCNPISGHATLYWYQQILGQGPKLLIQFQNNGVVDDSQLPKDRFSAERLKGVDSTLKIQPAKLEDSAVYLCASSILSTPDTQYFGPGTRLTVL.

The J gene is TRBJ2-2, the V gene TRBV9; 8 positions match TRBD1. Germline CDR1 reads SGDLS; CDR2 reads YYNGEE. J was trimmed by 4 bases and V by 6 bases; bases with no gene match: 11. The CDR3 runs to 16 residues. The CDR3 sequence: CASTPNDRGLTGELFF. The CDR3 DNA sequence: TGTGCCAGCACCCCTAACGACAGGGGTCTCACCGGGGAGCTGTTTTTT.